This T cell receptor beta chain was obtained from a study of blood T cell repertoires in COVID-19. Study-level background: The samples span acute and convalescent COVID-19 from the United States, Italy and Spain.

The CDR3 covers 13 residues. Germline CDR1 reads KGHSH; CDR2 reads LQKENI. Trimming took 3 bases from V and 1 from J, leaving 6 bases between them. As originally analysed: Cell counts per sample came from amplifying reference gene primers. Clones were read by immunoSEQ multiplex PCR, and TCRdb kept only the in-frame ones, dropping some. The V and J calls and clone size are taken from that table; D and trimming were inferred from the DNA. The data show about 210,000 clones, with around 88% seen just once and roughly 1.5% held by the top ten. V usage is TRBV18 and J usage is TRBJ1-1; unclear D gene. This TCR was sampled from a man younger than 30 with active or convalescent COVID-19. What was sequenced was peripheral blood. The CDR3 reads CASSPQENTEAFF. For the CDR3, the DNA is TGTGCCAGCTCACCGCAGGAGAACACTGAAGCTTTCTTT.